This T cell receptor beta chain was identified in a study of response to subunit inactivated influenza vaccine. There are many counts of this clonotype. TCRdb reprocessed the RT-PCR reads via MiXCR and lists one record per CDR3 protein. The data contain about 540,000 distinct CDR3 sequences, 20% to 25% of them singletons. The V end lost 2 bases, the J end lost 6 bases, and 11 bases lay between the germline ends. CDR3 length: 13 residues. This sample was also put to use in a study of T cells expressing NK-cell markers. In that study: Scientists made TCR beta cDNA using 5'RACE template switching with UMIs. Of the CD8+ T cell pool in over 5 donors, roughly 1.0-8% was accounted for by dominant NKG2C+ clonotypes.

Sequenced material: CD4+ T cells sorted from PBMCs, taken 11 to 12 days after vaccination. The sequence was obtained from a man in his fifties or sixties who received an inactivated influenza vaccine. This rearrangement joins TRBV12-3 or TRBV12-4 to TRBJ2-7, with a tentative D call TRBD1 (5 bases). The CDR3 DNA reads TGTGCCAGCAGTTTAAGGGGTAGGGTCGAGCAGTACTTC. The encoded protein is CASSLRGRVEQYF.